The 27 T cell receptor beta chains presented below share a single source sample, sequenced in a study of blood T cell repertoires in COVID-19. The protocol was immunoSEQ multiplex PCR, while the TCRdb copy is restricted to in-frame clones and leaves out a portion. The table shows approximately 260,000 clones, with approximately 84% occurring only once. The material sequenced was PBMCs or T cells enriched from blood (not recorded which). Source of these receptors: a woman in her fifties or sixties who had been exposed to COVID-19.

The chain combines TRBV4-3 with TRBJ2-2; 7 nucleotides align to TRBD1. V was pared by 4 bases and J by 2 bases, with 1 base of the junction left unmatched. CDR3 length: 14 amino acids. The V gene's germline CDR1 is LGHNA and CDR2 YSLEER. The CDR3 sequence is CASSRQGNTGELFF. The CDR3 DNA reads as TGCGCCAGCAGCCGACAGGGCAACACCGGGGAGCTGTTTTTT.

The genes are TRBV4-3 and TRBJ1-5; no clear D gene. The CDR3 extends over 19 amino acids. Trimming took off 0 bases at V and 1 base at J, with 19 bases between the two ends. Germline V gives CDR1 LGHNA, CDR2 YSLEER. CDR3 bases: TGCGCCAGCAGCCAAGATGTCGGCAGCTCAAGCGTGAGCAATCAGCCCCAGCATTTT. This codes for CASSQDVGSSSVSNQPQHF.

CDR3 coding DNA: TGTGCCAGCAGTGAGAGAAGAGGGACAGCACTTTGGGACACCATATATTTT. It is translated as CASSERRGTALWDTIYF. V usage is TRBV25-1 and J usage is TRBJ1-3; 7 bases are a match to TRBD1. The CDR3 has 17 residues. V was clipped by 3 bases and J by 8 bases; unmatched bases: 16. The germline V gene has CDR1 MGHDK and CDR2 SYGVNS. Based on the CDR3 plus reference TRBV25-1 and TRBJ1-3, the full variable domain is EADIYQTPRYLVIGTGKKITLECSQTMGHDKMYWYQQDPGMELHLIHYSYGVNSTEKGDLSSESTVSRIRTEHFPLTLESARPSHTSQYLCASSERRGTALWDTIYFGEGSWLTVV.

The CDR3 nucleotides read TGTGCCAGCAGTTCCGACAGGGGGCGCAGAAACATTCAGTACTTC. As protein: CASSSDRGRRNIQYF. The chain couples TRBV28 to TRBJ2-4, with 10 nucleotides matching TRBD1. The ends lost 4 bases at V and 6 bases at J; junction bases unmatched: 6. Germline V CDR1 and CDR2: MDHEN, SYDVKM. CDR3 length equals 15 residues.

For the CDR3, the DNA is TGTGCCAGCAGTTTAACCGGCGTCCTGACTTTC. Protein product: CASSLTGVLTF. The V gene is TRBV12-3 or TRBV12-4, the J gene TRBJ2-6, with D hard to call. V lost 2 bases and J lost 12, with 5 bases in between. The CDR3 is made up of 11 amino acids.

The chain combines TRBV2 with TRBJ2-4; TRBD1 matches at 12 bases. V trimming: 5 bases; J trimming: 6 bases; junction bases outside the gene matches: 11. Germline loops: CDR1 SNHLY, CDR2 FYNNEI. This CDR3 region has 17 residues. The DNA of the CDR3 is TGTGCCAGCAGTAGAAAGGGGGACAGGGGGCAGGGAAACATTCAGTACTTC. This encodes CASSRKGDRGQGNIQYF.

The rearrangement joins TRBV5-5 to TRBJ1-4, with TRBD1 identical over 10 bases. CDR1 and CDR2 from the germline V gene are SGHKS and YYEKEE (reference sequence). The CDR3 is 15 residues long. The V and J ends lost 4 bases and 6 bases, in that order; junction bases with no gene match: 6. The CDR3 region is CASSASGTGDEKLFF. Here the CDR3 DNA reads TGTGCCAGCAGCGCGTCCGGGACAGGGGATGAAAAACTGTTTTTT.

The gene calls are TRBV18 and TRBJ2-2, with TRBD1 identical over 7 bases. CDR1 is KGHSH, CDR2 LQKENI, per germline. The CDR3 has 17 residues. V was pared by 4 bases and J by 0 bases, with 8 bases of the junction left unmatched. The CDR3 region has the DNA TGTGCCAGCTCACTACGACAGGGTTGGACGAACACCGGGGAGCTGTTTTTT. Protein product: CASSLRQGWTNTGELFF.

This clone was observed a handful of times. V is TRBV27 and J is TRBJ1-2; D unclear. The CDR3 is made up of 13 amino acids. CDR1 is MNHEY, CDR2 SMNVEV, per germline (reference sequence). Trimming left V 8 bases short and J 8 bases short, with 18 bases between. DNA of the CDR3: TGTGCCAGCCGTCCCGGAGGGTACGGGGGCTACACCTTC. It is translated as CASRPGGYGGYTF.

The chain joins TRBV19 to TRBJ1-1, with TRBD1 matching over 8 bases. The germline gives CDR1 LNHDA, CDR2 SQIVND (reference sequence). This CDR3 is 16 amino acids long. V lost 5 bases, J lost 0 bases, and 8 bases stayed unmatched. The DNA for the CDR3 is TGTGCCAGTAGTCCTCGGACAGGGATATTGAACACTGAAGCTTTCTTT. It translates to CASSPRTGILNTEAFF.

J is TRBJ1-1 and V is TRBV28; D is unresolved. Per germline, CDR1 MDHEN and CDR2 SYDVKM. Deletions cut 6 bases from V and 0 bases from J, with 5 bases between. The CDR3 totals 12 residues. CDR3 loop: CASRLMNTEAFF. CDR3 coding DNA: TGTGCCAGCAGACTAATGAACACTGAAGCTTTCTTT.

CDR3 DNA sequence: TGTGCCAGTAGTTCCCAAGGACGGGGGTACAATCAGCCCCAGCATTTT. Translation gives CASSSQGRGYNQPQHF. This chain uses TRBV19 with TRBJ1-5, with a tentative D call TRBD1 (5 bases). The V gene's germline CDR1 is LNHDA and CDR2 SQIVND (reference sequence). The CDR3 runs 16 residues. V was pared by 5 bases and J by 3 bases, with 17 bases between. Variable domain in full (rest from reference TRBV19 and TRBJ1-5): DGGITQSPKYLFRKEGQNVTLSCEQNLNHDAMYWYRQDPGQGLRLIYYSQIVNDFQKGDIAEGYSVSREKKESFPLTVTSAQKNPTAFYLCASSSQGRGYNQPQHFGDGTRLSIL.

V and J are TRBV28 and TRBJ1-1; 8 nucleotides agree with TRBD1. The V gene end was trimmed by 7 bases and the J gene end by 1 base; junction bases not matched to a gene: 5. Germline CDR1 is MDHEN and CDR2 is SYDVKM. This CDR3 is 14 amino acids long. CDR3 amino acids: CASTLTGENTEAFF. The CDR3 coding sequence is TGTGCCAGCACCTTGACAGGGGAGAACACTGAAGCTTTCTTT.

This clone was counted a single time. V usage is TRBV5-1 and J usage is TRBJ1-1; D is uncertain. Germline CDR1 and CDR2: SGHRS and YFSETQ. The CDR3 runs 12 residues. Between the trimmed V and J ends, which lost 4 bases and 5 bases, there was a span of 9 bases. In DNA, the CDR3 is TGCGCCAGCAGCCCGGGAGGGACTGAAGCTTTCTTT. It specifies CASSPGGTEAFF.

The chain joins TRBV6-1 to TRBJ1-6, with 8 bases that match TRBD1. The germline V gene encodes CDR1 MNHNS and CDR2 SASEGT. Trimming removed 6 bases from V and 7 bases from J; junction bases left unmatched: 5. This CDR3 has 14 amino acids. This chain's CDR3 is CASSQGAFNSPLHF. DNA for the CDR3: TGTGCCAGCAGCCAGGGGGCCTTCAATTCACCCCTCCACTTT.

V and J are TRBV5-5 and TRBJ1-5; weak D call: TRBD1 (5 bases). The ends were cut back, 0 bases at V and 10 bases at J, with 20 bases in the middle. The CDR3 spans 16 residues. Germline CDR1 reads SGHKS; CDR2 reads YYEKEE (reference sequence). The CDR3 DNA follows: TGTGCCAGCAGCTTGGCTGCGGGACCCGGCTTTTTTCCCCAGCATTTT. Its translation: CASSLAAGPGFFPQHF.

This clone was recorded only once. The chain joins TRBV7-8 to TRBJ1-1; TRBD1 matches 7 bases. This CDR3 has 14 residues. Trimming removed 5 bases from V and 4 bases from J; junction bases left unmatched: 7. Germline loops: CDR1 SGHVS, CDR2 FQNEAQ. CDR3 region: CASSQGGAGTEAFF. Written as DNA, the CDR3 is TGTGCCAGCAGCCAAGGGGGCGCGGGCACTGAAGCTTTCTTT. The whole variable domain, remainder taken from reference TRBV7-8 and TRBJ1-1, is GAGVSQSPRYKVAKRGQDVALRCDPISGHVSLFWYQQALGQGPEFLTYFQNEAQLDKSGLPSDRFFAERPEGSVSTLKIQRTQQEDSAVYLCASSQGGAGTEAFFGQGTRLTVV.

The V and J genes are TRBV7-8 and TRBJ1-5, with unresolved D. V gave up 5 bases and J gave up 0 bases, with 11 bases separating them. The germline V gene encodes CDR1 SGHVS and CDR2 FQNEAQ. There are 15 residues in the CDR3. This CDR3 is CASSPYRHSNQPQHF. For the CDR3, the DNA is TGTGCCAGCAGCCCTTACAGACATAGCAATCAGCCCCAGCATTTT.

The rearrangement uses TRBV30 and TRBJ2-6; 7 positions match TRBD1. Germline V lookup: CDR1 GTSNPN, CDR2 SVGIG (reference sequence). The J segment lost 4 bases and the V segment lost 4 bases, leaving 4 bases of the junction unmatched. The CDR3 consists of 14 residues. The CDR3 spells CAWKGAWGANVLTF. The CDR3 DNA follows: TGTGCCTGGAAGGGGGCGTGGGGGGCCAACGTCCTGACTTTC.

The rearrangement links TRBV24-1 to TRBJ2-1, with TRBD2 matching 10 bases. Germline V lookup: CDR1 KGHDR, CDR2 SFDVKD. V dropped 1 base and J dropped 5; count of bases not matched to a gene: 4. The CDR3 loop spans 16 amino acids. CDR3 amino acids: CATSDFGTSGDNEQFF. CDR3 in DNA: TGTGCCACCAGTGATTTCGGAACTAGCGGGGACAATGAGCAGTTCTTC.

This chain joins TRBV7-2 and TRBJ1-3; 8 bases match TRBD1. The CDR3 runs to 13 residues. Germline lookup yields CDR1 SGHTA and CDR2 FQGNSA. Germline trimming cut 3 bases from V and 6 bases from J; bases unmatched to any gene: 1. The DNA of the CDR3 is TGTGCCAGCAGCTTGGACAGGGCAAACACCATATATTTT. This encodes CASSLDRANTIYF.

The rearrangement uses TRBV29-1 and TRBJ1-4; a weak D match, TRBD1 (6 bases). The CDR3 has 11 residues. Per germline, CDR1 SQVTM and CDR2 ANQGSEA. Trimming removed 6 bases from V and 15 bases from J, with 17 bases in between. This CDR3 reads CSVLRREGVFF. The DNA of the CDR3 is TGCAGCGTCCTGAGGAGGGAGGGGGTGTTTTTT.

The chain joins TRBV3-1 (or the pseudogene TRBV3-2) to TRBJ1-3, with a possible D match to TRBD1 (5 bases). CDR3 length: 14 residues. Trimming stripped 4 bases from V and 6 bases from J, with 13 bases between. CDR1 LGHDT and CDR2 YNNKEL come from the germline V gene (reference sequence). The CDR3 here is CASSRLGAENTIYF. The CDR3 DNA sequence: TGTGCCAGCAGCCGGTTAGGGGCGGAAAACACCATATATTTT.

The chain carries TRBV19 and TRBJ1-1, with D maybe TRBD1 (6 bases). CDR3 length equals 13 residues. The germline V gene has CDR1 LNHDA and CDR2 SQIVND (reference sequence). Between the trimmed V and J ends, which lost 5 bases and 3 bases, there was a span of 10 bases. CDR3 sequence reads: CASSADSHTEAFF. The DNA of the CDR3 is TGTGCCAGTAGTGCGGACAGCCACACTGAAGCTTTCTTT.

The chain links TRBV24-1 to TRBJ2-1; D gene unclear. This CDR3 has 14 residues. Germline CDR1 KGHDR, CDR2 SFDVKD. With 4 bases removed from V and 9 bases from J, the gap between germline ends came to 15 bases. The CDR3 sequence: CATSDPFAVREQFF. CDR3 in DNA: TGTGCCACCAGTGACCCTTTCGCGGTACGTGAGCAGTTCTTC.

This clone has at least ten counts. This chain uses TRBV6-5 with TRBJ1-6; D not certain. Germline CDR1 MNHEY, CDR2 SVGAGI. Trimming took 2 bases from V and 7 from J, leaving 9 bases between them. The CDR3 covers 14 residues. CDR3 region: CASSYTGGNSPLHF. CDR3 sequence (DNA): TGTGCCAGCAGTTACACGGGAGGCAATTCACCCCTCCACTTT.

The rearrangement links TRBV4-2 to TRBJ2-2; 9 bases are a match to TRBD1. The germline V gene has CDR1 LGHNA and CDR2 YNFKEQ. After removal of 1 base from V and 4 bases from J, the junction contained 4 bases not matched to a gene. The CDR3 contains 16 residues. The CDR3 loop reads CASSQAGTGSTGELFF. The CDR3 region has the DNA TGTGCCAGCAGCCAAGCCGGGACAGGGTCCACCGGGGAGCTGTTTTTT.